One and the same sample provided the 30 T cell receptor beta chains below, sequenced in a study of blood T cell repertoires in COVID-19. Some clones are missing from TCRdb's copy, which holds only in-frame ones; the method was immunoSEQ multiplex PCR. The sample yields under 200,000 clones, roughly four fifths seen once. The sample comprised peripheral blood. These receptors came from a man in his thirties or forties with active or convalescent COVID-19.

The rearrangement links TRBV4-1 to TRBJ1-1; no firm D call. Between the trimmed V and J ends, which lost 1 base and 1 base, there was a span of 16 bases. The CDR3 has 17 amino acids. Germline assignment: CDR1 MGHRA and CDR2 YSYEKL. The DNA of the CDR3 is TGCGCCAGCAGCCAAGGTAGAGATAACCCTAGGAACACTGAAGCTTTCTTT. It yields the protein CASSQGRDNPRNTEAFF.

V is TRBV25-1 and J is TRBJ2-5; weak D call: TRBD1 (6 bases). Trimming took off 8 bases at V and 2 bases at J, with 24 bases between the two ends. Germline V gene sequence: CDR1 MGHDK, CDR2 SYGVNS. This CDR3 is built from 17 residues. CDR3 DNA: TGTGCCAGCGGCCACCGGGACAAATCATGGGAGCAAGAGACCCAGTACTTC. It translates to CASGHRDKSWEQETQYF.

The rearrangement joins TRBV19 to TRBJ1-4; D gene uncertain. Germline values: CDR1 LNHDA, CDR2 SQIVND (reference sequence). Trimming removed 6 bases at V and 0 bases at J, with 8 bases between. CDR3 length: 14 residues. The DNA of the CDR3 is TGTGCCAGTAGCGATGACACAACTAATGAAAAACTGTTTTTT. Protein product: CASSDDTTNEKLFF.

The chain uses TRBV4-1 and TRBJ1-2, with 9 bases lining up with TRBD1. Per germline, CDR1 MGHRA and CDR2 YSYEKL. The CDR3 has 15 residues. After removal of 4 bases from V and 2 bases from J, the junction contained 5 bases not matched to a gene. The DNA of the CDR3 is TGCGCCAGCAGCCCGAGACAGGGGGAGAACTATGGCTACACCTTC. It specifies CASSPRQGENYGYTF.

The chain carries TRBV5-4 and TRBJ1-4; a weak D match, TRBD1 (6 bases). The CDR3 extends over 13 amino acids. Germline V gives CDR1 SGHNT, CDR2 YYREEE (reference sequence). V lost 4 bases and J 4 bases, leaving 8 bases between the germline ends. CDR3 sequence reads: CASSRDNNEKLFF. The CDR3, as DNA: TGTGCCAGCAGCCGGGACAATAATGAAAAACTGTTTTTT.

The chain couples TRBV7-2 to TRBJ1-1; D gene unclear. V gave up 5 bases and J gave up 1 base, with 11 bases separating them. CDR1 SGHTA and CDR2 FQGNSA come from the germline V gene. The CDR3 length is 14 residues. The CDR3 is CASSPPLGNTEAFF. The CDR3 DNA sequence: TGTGCCAGCAGCCCCCCCCTAGGGAACACTGAAGCTTTCTTT.

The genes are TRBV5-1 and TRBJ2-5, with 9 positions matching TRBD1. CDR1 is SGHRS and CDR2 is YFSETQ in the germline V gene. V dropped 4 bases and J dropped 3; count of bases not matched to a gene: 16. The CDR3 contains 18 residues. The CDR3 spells CASSPGGVQGALKETQYF. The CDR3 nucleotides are TGCGCCAGCAGCCCGGGCGGAGTACAGGGGGCATTGAAAGAGACCCAGTACTTC.

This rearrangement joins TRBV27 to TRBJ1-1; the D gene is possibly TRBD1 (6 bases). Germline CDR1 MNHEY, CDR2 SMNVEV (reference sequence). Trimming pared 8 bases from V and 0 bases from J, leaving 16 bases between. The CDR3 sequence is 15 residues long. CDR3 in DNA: TGTGCCAGCGGGGGCCAGAAACCACTGAACACTGAAGCTTTCTTT. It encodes CASGGQKPLNTEAFF.

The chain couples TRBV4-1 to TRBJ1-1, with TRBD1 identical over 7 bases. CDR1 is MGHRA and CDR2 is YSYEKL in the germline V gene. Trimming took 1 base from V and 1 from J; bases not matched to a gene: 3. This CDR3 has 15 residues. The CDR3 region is CASSQVRTGNTEAFF. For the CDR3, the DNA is TGCGCCAGCAGCCAAGTTCGGACAGGGAACACTGAAGCTTTCTTT.

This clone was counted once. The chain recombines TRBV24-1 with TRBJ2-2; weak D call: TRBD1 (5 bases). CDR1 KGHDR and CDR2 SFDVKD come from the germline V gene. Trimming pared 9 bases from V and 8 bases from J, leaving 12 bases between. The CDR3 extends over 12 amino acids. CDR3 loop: CATRNRLGELFF. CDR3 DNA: TGTGCCACCCGGAACAGGTTGGGGGAGCTGTTTTTT.

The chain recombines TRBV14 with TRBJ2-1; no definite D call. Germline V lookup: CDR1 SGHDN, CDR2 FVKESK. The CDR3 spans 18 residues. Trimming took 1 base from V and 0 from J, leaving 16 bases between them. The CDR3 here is CASSQGFISYSSYNEQFF. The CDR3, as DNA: TGTGCCAGCAGCCAAGGTTTCATATCTTACAGCTCCTACAATGAGCAGTTCTTC. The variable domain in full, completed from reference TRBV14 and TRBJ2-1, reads EAGVTQFPSHSVIEKGQTVTLRCDPISGHDNLYWYRRVMGKEIKFLLHFVKESKQDESGMPNNRFLAERTGGTYSTLKVQPAELEDSGVYFCASSQGFISYSSYNEQFFGPGTRLTVL.

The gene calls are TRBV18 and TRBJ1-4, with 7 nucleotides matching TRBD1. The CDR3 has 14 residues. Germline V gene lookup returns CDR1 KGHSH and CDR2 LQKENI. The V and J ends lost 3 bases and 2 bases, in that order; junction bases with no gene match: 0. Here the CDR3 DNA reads TGTGCCAGCTCACCGGACAGGACTAATGAAAAACTGTTTTTT. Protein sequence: CASSPDRTNEKLFF.

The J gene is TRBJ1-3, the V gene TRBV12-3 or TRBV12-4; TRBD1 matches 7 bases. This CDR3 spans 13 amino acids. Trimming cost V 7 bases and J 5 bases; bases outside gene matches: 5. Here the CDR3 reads CASKQGERNTIYF. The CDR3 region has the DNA TGTGCCAGCAAGCAGGGGGAGAGAAACACCATATATTTT.

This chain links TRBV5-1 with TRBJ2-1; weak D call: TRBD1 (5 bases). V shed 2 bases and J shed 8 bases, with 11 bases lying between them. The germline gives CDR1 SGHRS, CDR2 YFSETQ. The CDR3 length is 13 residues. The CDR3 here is CASSFDLGDEQFF. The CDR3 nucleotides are TGCGCCAGCAGCTTCGACTTAGGGGATGAGCAGTTCTTC.

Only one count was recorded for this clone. DNA for the CDR3: TGTGCCAGCAGTTACGGAAGGGACAGTAATTCACCCCTCCACTTT. Translation gives CASSYGRDSNSPLHF. This chain connects TRBV6-5 to TRBJ1-6; TRBD1 matches 7 bases. V lost 2 bases and J lost 6; bases outside the gene matches: 4. The CDR3 consists of 15 residues. Germline loops: CDR1 MNHEY, CDR2 SVGAGI.

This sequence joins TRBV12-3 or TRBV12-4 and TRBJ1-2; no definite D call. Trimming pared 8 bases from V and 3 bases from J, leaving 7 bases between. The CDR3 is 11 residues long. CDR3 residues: CASRRDYGYTF. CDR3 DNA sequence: TGTGCCAGCCGTCGGGACTATGGCTACACCTTC.

For the CDR3, the DNA is TGTGCCAGCACCCTAGCGGGAGGAGGCAATGAGCAGTTCTTC. Amino acid sequence: CASTLAGGGNEQFF. V gene TRBV27 combines with J gene TRBJ2-1; 11 bases map to TRBD2. The germline gives CDR1 MNHEY, CDR2 SMNVEV (reference sequence). CDR3 length: 14 amino acids. V was pared by 7 bases and J by 6 bases, with 5 bases of the junction left unmatched.

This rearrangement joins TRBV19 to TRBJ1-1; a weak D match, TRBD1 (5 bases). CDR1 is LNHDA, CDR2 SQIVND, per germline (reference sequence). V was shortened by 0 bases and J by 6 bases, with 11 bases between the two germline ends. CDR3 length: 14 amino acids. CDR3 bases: TGTGCCAGTAGTATAGACCCTGACAGAGCTGAAGCTTTCTTT. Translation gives CASSIDPDRAEAFF.

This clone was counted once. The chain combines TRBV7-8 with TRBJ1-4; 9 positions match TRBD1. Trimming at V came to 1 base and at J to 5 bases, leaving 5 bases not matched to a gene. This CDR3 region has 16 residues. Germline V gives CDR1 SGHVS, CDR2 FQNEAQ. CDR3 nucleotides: TGTGCCAGCAGCTTAGATAGACAGGGGGAAAATGAAAAACTGTTTTTT. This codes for CASSLDRQGENEKLFF.

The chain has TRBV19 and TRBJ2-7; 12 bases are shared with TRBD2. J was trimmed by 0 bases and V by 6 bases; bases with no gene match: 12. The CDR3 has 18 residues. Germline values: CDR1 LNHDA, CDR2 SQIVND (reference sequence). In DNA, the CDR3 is TGTGCCAGTAGAAAGAGGGCTAGCGGGGGGGTAACCTCCTACGAGCAGTACTTC. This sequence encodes CASRKRASGGVTSYEQYF.

CDR3 region: CASSMLRDFERDTQYF. CDR3 in DNA: TGTGCCAGTAGTATGTTGAGAGACTTCGAAAGAGATACGCAGTATTTT. The V call is TRBV19, the J call TRBJ2-3; D remains ambiguous. CDR1 and CDR2 (germline): LNHDA, SQIVND (reference sequence). Trimming took off 3 bases at V and 5 bases at J, with 18 bases between the two ends. The length of the CDR3 is 16 residues.

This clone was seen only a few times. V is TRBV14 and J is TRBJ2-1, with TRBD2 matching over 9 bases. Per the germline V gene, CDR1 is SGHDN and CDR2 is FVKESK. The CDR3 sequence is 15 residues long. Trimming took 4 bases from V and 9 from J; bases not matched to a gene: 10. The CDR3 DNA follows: TGTGCCAGCAGCCCCTTGATAGCGGGGGAATCTGAGCAGTTCTTC. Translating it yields CASSPLIAGESEQFF.

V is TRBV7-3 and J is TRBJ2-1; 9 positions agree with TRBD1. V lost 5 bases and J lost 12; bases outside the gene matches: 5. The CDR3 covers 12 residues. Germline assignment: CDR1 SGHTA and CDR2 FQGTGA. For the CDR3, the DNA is TGTGCCAGCAGCATAGGGACAGGGCTGCAGTTCTTC. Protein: CASSIGTGLQFF.

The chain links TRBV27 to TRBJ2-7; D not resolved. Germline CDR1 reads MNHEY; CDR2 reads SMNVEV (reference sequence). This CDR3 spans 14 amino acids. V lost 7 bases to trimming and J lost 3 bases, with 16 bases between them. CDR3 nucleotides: TGTGCCAGCAAGAAACAACAGAACCACTACGAGCAGTACGTC. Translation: CASKKQQNHYEQYV.

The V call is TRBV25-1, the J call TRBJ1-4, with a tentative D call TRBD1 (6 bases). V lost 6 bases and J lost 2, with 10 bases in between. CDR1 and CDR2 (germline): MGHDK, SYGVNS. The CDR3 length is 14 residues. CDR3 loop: CASRDGQTNEKLFF. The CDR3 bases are TGTGCCAGCAGAGACGGACAGACTAATGAAAAACTGTTTTTT.

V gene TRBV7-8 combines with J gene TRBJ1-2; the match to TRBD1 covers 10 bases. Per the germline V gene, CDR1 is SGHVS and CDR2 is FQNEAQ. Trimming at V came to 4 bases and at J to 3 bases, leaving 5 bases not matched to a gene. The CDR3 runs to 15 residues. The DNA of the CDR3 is TGTGCCAGCAGCTCACGGGACAGGGGAGACTATGGCTACACCTTC. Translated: CASSSRDRGDYGYTF.

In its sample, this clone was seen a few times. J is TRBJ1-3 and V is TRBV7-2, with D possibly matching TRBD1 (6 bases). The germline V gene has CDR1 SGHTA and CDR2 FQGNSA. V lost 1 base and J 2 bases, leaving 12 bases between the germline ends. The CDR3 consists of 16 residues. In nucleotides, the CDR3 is TGTGCCAGCAGCTTAGTCCCCTCAGGGGCTGGAAACACCATATATTTT. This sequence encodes CASSLVPSGAGNTIYF. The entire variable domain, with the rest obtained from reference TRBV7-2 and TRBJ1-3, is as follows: GAGVSQSPSNKVTEKGKDVELRCDPISGHTALYWYRQSLGQGLEFLIYFQGNSAPDKSGLPSDRFSAERTGGSVSTLTIQRTQQEDSAVYLCASSLVPSGAGNTIYFGEGSWLTVV.

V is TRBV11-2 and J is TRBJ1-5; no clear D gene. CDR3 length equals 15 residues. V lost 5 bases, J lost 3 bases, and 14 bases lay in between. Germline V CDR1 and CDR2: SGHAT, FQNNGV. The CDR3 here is CASSQRVGNNQPQHF. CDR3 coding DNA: TGTGCCAGCAGCCAGAGGGTGGGGAACAATCAGCCCCAGCATTTT.

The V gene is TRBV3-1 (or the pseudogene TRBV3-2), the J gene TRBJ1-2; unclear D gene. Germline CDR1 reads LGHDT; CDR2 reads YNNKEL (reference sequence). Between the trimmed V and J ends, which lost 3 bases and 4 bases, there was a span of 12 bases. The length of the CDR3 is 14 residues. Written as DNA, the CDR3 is TGTGCCAGCAGCCAGGAGGGTCGGTTCTATGGCTACACCTTC. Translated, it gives CASSQEGRFYGYTF.

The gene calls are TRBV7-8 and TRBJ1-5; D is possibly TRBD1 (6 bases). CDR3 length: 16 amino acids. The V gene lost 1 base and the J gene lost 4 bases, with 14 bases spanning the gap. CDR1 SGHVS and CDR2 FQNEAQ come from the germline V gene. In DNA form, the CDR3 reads TGTGCCAGCAGCTTAGGCCCCGACAGGTTGAATCAGCCCCAGCATTTT. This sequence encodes CASSLGPDRLNQPQHF.